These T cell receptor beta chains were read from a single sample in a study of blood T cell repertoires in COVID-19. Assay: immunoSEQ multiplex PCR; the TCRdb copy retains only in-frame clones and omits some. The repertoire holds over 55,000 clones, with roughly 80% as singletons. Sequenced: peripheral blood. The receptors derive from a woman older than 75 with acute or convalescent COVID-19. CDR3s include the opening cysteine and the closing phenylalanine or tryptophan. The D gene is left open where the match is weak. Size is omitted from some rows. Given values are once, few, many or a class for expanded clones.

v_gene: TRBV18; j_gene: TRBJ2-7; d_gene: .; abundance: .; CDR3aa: CASSPSLTGRSYEQYF; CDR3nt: TGTGCCAGCTCACCATCTTTGACAGGGAGGTCCTACGAGCAGTACTTC
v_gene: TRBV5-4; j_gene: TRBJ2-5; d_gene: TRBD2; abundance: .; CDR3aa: CASSLPAGNQETQYF; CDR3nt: TGTGCCAGCAGCTTGCCAGCGGGAAACCAAGAGACCCAGTACTTC
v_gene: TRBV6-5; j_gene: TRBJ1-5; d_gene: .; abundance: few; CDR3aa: CASIGLWTGGQPQHF; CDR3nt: TGTGCCAGCATAGGTCTCTGGACCGGCGGGCAGCCCCAGCATTTT
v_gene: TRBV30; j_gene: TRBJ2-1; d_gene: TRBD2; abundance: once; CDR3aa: CAWSVGSSGSDEQFF; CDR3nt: TGTGCCTGGAGTGTAGGGTCTAGCGGGAGTGATGAGCAGTTCTTC
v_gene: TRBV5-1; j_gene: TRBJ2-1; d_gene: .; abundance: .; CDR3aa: CASSSTPGFNNNEQFF; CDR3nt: TGCGCCAGCAGCTCCACACCGGGATTTAACAACAATGAGCAGTTCTTC
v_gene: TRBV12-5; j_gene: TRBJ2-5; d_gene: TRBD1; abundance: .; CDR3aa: CASGTGTGVSQYF; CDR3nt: TGTGCTAGTGGCACCGGGACAGGAGTAAGCCAGTACTTC
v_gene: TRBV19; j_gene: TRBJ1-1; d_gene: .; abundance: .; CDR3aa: CASTMTGVGNTEAFF; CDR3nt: TGTGCCAGTACCATGACCGGGGTCGGGAACACTGAAGCTTTCTTT
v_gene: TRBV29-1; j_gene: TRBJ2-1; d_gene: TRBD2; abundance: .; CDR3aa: CSVVITSGRGNEQFF; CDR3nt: TGCAGCGTTGTAATCACTAGCGGGAGGGGGAATGAGCAGTTCTTC
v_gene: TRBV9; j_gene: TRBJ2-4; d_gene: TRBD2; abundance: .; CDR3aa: CASSPAGGTSMGIQYF; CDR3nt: TGTGCCAGCAGCCCCGCGGGTGGGACTAGCATGGGCATTCAGTACTTC
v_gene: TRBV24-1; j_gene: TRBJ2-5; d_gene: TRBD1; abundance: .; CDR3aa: CATSDLGTGVPKETQYF; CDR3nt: TGTGCCACCAGTGATTTAGGGACAGGGGTACCAAAAGAGACCCAGTACTTC
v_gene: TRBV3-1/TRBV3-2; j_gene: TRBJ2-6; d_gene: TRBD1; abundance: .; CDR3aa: CASSHGTGGSGANVLTF; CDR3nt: TGTGCCAGCAGCCATGGGACAGGGGGCTCTGGGGCCAACGTCCTGACTTTC
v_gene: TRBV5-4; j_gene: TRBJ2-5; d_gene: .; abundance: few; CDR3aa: CASSLEASAETQYF; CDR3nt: TGTGCCAGCAGCTTGGAGGCTAGCGCGGAGACCCAGTACTTC
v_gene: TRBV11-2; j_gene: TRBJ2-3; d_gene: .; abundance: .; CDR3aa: CASSLQGRNTQYF; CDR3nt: TGTGCCAGCAGCTTGCAGGGTCGAAATACGCAGTATTTT
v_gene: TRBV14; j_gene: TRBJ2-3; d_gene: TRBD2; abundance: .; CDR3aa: CASSPGLAGDTQYF; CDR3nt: TGTGCCAGCAGCCCGGGACTAGCGGGAGATACGCAGTATTTT
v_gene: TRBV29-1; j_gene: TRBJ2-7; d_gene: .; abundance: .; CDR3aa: CSVEIGGSYEQYF; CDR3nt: TGCAGCGTTGAGATAGGAGGGTCCTACGAGCAGTACTTC
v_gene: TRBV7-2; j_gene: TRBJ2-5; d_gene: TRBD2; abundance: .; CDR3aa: CASSGGLAVRETQYF; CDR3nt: TGTGCCAGCAGCGGGGGACTAGCGGTCCGAGAGACCCAGTACTTC
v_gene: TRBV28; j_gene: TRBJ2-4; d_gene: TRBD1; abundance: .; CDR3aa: CASSSTKRTGKDIQYF; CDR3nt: TGTGCCAGCAGTTCCACTAAACGGACAGGGAAGGACATTCAGTACTTC
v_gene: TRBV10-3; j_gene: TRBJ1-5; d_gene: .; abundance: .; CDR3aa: CAISKSELNQPQHF; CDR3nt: TGTGCCATCAGTAAGTCAGAACTTAATCAGCCCCAGCATTTT
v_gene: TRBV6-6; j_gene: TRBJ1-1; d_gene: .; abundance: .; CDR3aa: CASRQGPVNTEAFF; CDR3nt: TGTGCCAGCAGACAGGGCCCGGTGAACACTGAAGCTTTCTTT
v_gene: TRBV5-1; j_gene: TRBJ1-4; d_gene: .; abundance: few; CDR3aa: CASSLNGGGANEKLFF; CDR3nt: TGCGCCAGCAGCTTGAATGGCGGGGGCGCGAATGAAAAACTGTTTTTT
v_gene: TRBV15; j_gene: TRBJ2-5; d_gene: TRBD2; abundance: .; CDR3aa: CATSSGTSGRSVETQYF; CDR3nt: TGTGCCACCAGCAGCGGGACTAGCGGGAGATCAGTAGAGACCCAGTACTTC
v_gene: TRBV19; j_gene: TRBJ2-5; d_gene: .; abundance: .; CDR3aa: CASSITSHDGETQYF; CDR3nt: TGTGCCAGTAGTATAACATCCCACGATGGAGAGACCCAGTACTTC
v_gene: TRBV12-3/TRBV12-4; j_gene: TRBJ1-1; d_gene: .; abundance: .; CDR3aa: CASSLKQGTEAFF; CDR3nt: TGTGCCAGCAGTTTAAAACAGGGTACTGAAGCTTTCTTT
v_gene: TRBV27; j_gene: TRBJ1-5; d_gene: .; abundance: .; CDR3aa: CASSSYSNQPQHF; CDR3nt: TGTGCCAGCAGCTCGTATAGCAATCAGCCCCAGCATTTT
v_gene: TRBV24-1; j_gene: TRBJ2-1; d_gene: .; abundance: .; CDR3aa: CATSGGQTFWEQFF; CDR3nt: TGTGCCACCAGTGGAGGACAAACATTTTGGGAGCAGTTCTTC
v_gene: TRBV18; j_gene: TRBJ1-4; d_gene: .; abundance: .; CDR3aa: CASSPTQTLQNLKLFF; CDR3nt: TGTGCCAGCTCACCGACTCAAACACTCCAAAACTTAAAACTGTTTTTT
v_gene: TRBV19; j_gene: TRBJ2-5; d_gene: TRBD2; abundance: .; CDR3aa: CASSINWTSGWGTQYF; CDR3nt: TGTGCCAGTAGTATCAACTGGACTAGCGGTTGGGGGACCCAGTACTTC
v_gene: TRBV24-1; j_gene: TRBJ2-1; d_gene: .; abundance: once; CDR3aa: CATSERLTSGEQFF; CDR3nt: TGTGCCACCAGTGAACGACTCACCTCGGGTGAGCAGTTCTTC